The entry that follows covers one T cell receptor (beta chain) sequence. Its antigen remains unknown. This specimen belongs to a study of T cell clonotyping in hematopoietic cell transplantation. Across the study: Pretransplant recipient samples were taken after cytoreduction. Points from the study as a whole: After transplant, recipient diversity fell while pathologically expanded clonotypes grew through day 180. At the given depth, recipient repertoires were over 97% de novo clonotypes.

Produced via immunoSEQ multiplex PCR; TCRdb's table is partial and in-frame only. The sample holds approximately 44,000 clones, 85% seen once. V lost 0 bases, J lost 2 bases, and 5 bases stayed unmatched. The length of the CDR3 is 15 residues. CDR1 SGDLS and CDR2 YYNGEE come from the germline V gene. Time point: recipient sample about 28 days before transplant, after cytoreduction. Samples: about 28 days before transplant, then days 30, 100 and 180 after. This receptor was taken from a man aged 55-75 years with acute myeloid leukemia. Some clones in this sample may be carry-over from other donors' samples. The material was peripheral blood mononuclear cells, obtained before stem cell transplant. The gene calls are TRBV9 and TRBJ2-7; 7 bases are shared with TRBD2. The CDR3 nucleotides read TGTGCCAGCAGCGTAGGATCTAGCGGAACCTACGAGCAGTACTTC. As protein: CASSVGSSGTYEQYF.